This TCR beta chain was observed in a study of blood T cell repertoires in COVID-19. Across the whole study: Acute and convalescent COVID-19 samples came from the United States, Italy and Spain. Nucleic acid was either cDNA or gDNA, and it came from T cells, B-cell-depleted T cells, or PBMCs.

V gave up 5 bases and J gave up 10 bases, with 21 bases separating them. The CDR3 extends over 15 amino acids. Germline V gene lookup returns CDR1 LNHDA and CDR2 SQIVND (reference sequence). Measured with immunoSEQ multiplex PCR; TCRdb has only the in-frame clones, and not every one. The table records about 320,000 clones, 85% of them present only once. Residents of about two dozen US areas, aged roughly 18 to 89 years, made up the participants. Each exposed participant met a COVID-19 case in the 2 weeks preceding study entry. Material: PBMCs or T cells enriched from blood (not recorded which). The V gene is TRBV19, the J gene TRBJ1-5; possible D gene TRBD1, 6 bases. This clonotype was obtained from a woman aged 25-40 years who had been exposed to COVID-19. CDR3 DNA sequence: TGTGCCAGTAGTGTGGGACACGCAAGTCGTGGTCCCCAGCATTTT. Protein: CASSVGHASRGPQHF.